The next 8 T cell receptor beta chains were all read from a single sample in a study of T cell responses to AZD1222 COVID-19 vaccine. Some clones are missing from TCRdb's copy, which holds only in-frame ones; the method was immunoSEQ multiplex PCR. The data show fewer than 150,000 clones, with roughly 88% seen just once and about 6.8% held by the top ten. The material sequenced was peripheral blood, taken 28 days after the second AZD1222 dose. The receptors come from an adult who received the AZD1222 COVID-19 vaccine.

The genes are TRBV6-5 and TRBJ2-3; a weak D match, TRBD1 (6 bases). The V and J ends lost 7 bases and 3 bases respectively, with 14 bases between them. CDR1 and CDR2 (germline): MNHEY, SVGAGI. The CDR3 has 14 residues. CDR3 sequence (DNA): TGTGCCAGCACTCCCCCAACAGGGACAGATACGCAGTATTTT. Translation: CASTPPTGTDTQYF.

This clone was counted only a few times. The rearrangement joins TRBV6-1 to TRBJ2-7, with 7 bases aligning to TRBD1. Germline V lookup: CDR1 MNHNS, CDR2 SASEGT. The CDR3 covers 15 residues. J lost 3 bases, V lost 2 bases, and 7 bases had no gene match. CDR3 nucleotide sequence: TGTGCCAGCAGTGAACCACAGGGGAAACTCTACGAGCAGTACTTC. This gives the protein CASSEPQGKLYEQYF.

This chain connects TRBV5-1 to TRBJ1-1, with D tentatively TRBD1 (5 bases). CDR1 and CDR2 (germline): SGHRS, YFSETQ. The CDR3 has 13 amino acids. The V end lost 0 bases, the J end lost 4 bases, and 7 bases lay between the germline ends. CDR3 amino acids: CASSLGGRTEAFF. For the CDR3, the DNA is TGCGCCAGCAGCTTGGGGGGCCGCACTGAAGCTTTCTTT.

This clone appeared a single time. The chain recombines TRBV4-3 with TRBJ2-5; maybe TRBD1 (6 bases). The V end lost 1 base, the J end lost 4 bases, and 19 bases lay between the germline ends. Germline V gives CDR1 LGHNA, CDR2 YSLEER. The CDR3 has 17 amino acids. The CDR3: CASSQGKPGALRETQYF. CDR3 in DNA: TGCGCCAGCAGCCAAGGGAAGCCAGGGGCTCTCCGAGAGACCCAGTACTTC.

The rearrangement links TRBV10-3 to TRBJ1-2; 8 positions match TRBD1. The CDR3 length is 13 residues. CDR1 and CDR2 (germline): ENHRY, SYGVKD. Trimming cost V 0 bases and J 6 bases; bases outside gene matches: 0. DNA for the CDR3: TGTGCCATCAGTGAGTCGACAGGGGATGGCTACACCTTC. It yields the protein CAISESTGDGYTF.

The gene calls are TRBV6-5 and TRBJ1-3, with D perhaps TRBD1 (5 bases). V was clipped by 0 bases and J by 0 bases, with 9 bases between them. Germline CDR1 MNHEY, CDR2 SVGAGI. CDR3 size: 16 residues. CDR3 region: CASSYSWTSSGNTIYF. Here the CDR3 DNA reads TGTGCCAGCAGTTACTCGTGGACAAGCTCTGGAAACACCATATATTTT.

Notes on this clone: Other DNA sequences within the sample encode an identical CDR3. V and J are TRBV5-4 and TRBJ2-1; no clear D gene. CDR3 length: 11 amino acids. The germline V gene has CDR1 SGHNT and CDR2 YYREEE (reference sequence). The V end was cut by 4 bases, the J end by 4 bases, with 3 bases between. The CDR3: CASSLYNEQFF. CDR3 coding DNA: TGTGCCAGCAGCCTGTACAATGAGCAGTTCTTC. Complete variable domain (other parts from reference TRBV5-4 and TRBJ2-1): ETGVTQSPTHLIKTRGQQVTLRCSSQSGHNTVSWYQQALGQGPQFIFQYYREEENGRGNFPPRFSGLQFPNYSSELNVNALELDDSALYLCASSLYNEQFFGPGTRLTVL.

V gene TRBV6-5 combines with J gene TRBJ1-2, with D tentatively TRBD1 (5 bases). The length of the CDR3 is 13 residues. Trimming stripped 7 bases from V and 5 bases from J, with 14 bases between. Germline V gives CDR1 MNHEY, CDR2 SVGAGI. In DNA, the CDR3 is TGTGCCAGCAACGACAGAAACCTATATGGCTACACCTTC. Translation gives CASNDRNLYGYTF.